This T cell receptor beta chain was sequenced for a study of blood T cell repertoires in COVID-19. CDR1 is SGHRS, CDR2 YFSETQ, per germline. The V and J ends lost 5 bases and 3 bases, in that order; junction bases with no gene match: 7. The CDR3 totals 15 residues. In the authors' workflow: The assay estimated nucleated cells by amplifying reference gene primers. Clones were sequenced by immunoSEQ multiplex PCR, and TCRdb holds only the in-frame ones, with some missing. The D gene and trimming were derived from the DNA, and the V and J assignments and clone size from that table. The data hold 200,000 to 250,000 clones, with around 87% observed a single time. This clone was detected once.

The specimen sequenced was peripheral blood. The chain couples TRBV5-1 to TRBJ2-2; TRBD1 agrees at 7 bases. This TCR came from a man aged 55 to 69 with acute or convalescent COVID-19. CDR3 sequence reads: CASRGQPGDTGELFF. Here the CDR3 DNA reads TGCGCCAGCAGGGGACAGCCCGGGGACACCGGGGAGCTGTTTTTT.